The next 9 T cell receptor beta chains were all read from a single sample in a study of blood T cell repertoires in COVID-19. TCRdb's copy holds only in-frame clones and misses some; the assay was immunoSEQ multiplex PCR. The table records fewer than 150,000 clones, around 85% of them present only once. Specimen: peripheral blood. All receptors come from a human donor in a cohort sampled during active COVID-19.

The chain recombines TRBV5-1 with TRBJ1-2, with D possibly being TRBD1 (6 bases). Germline loops: CDR1 SGHRS, CDR2 YFSETQ. With 7 bases removed from V and 5 bases from J, the gap between germline ends came to 15 bases. The CDR3 loop spans 13 amino acids. The CDR3 here is CASDQGLGYGYTF. DNA of the CDR3: TGCGCCAGCGACCAGGGGTTGGGTTATGGCTACACCTTC.

The V call is TRBV19, the J call TRBJ2-1; perhaps TRBD1 as D (5 bases). V lost 3 bases and J lost 3, with 12 bases in between. Per the germline V gene, CDR1 is LNHDA and CDR2 is SQIVND (reference sequence). The CDR3 length is 15 residues. The CDR3 is CASSMLQGFYNEQFF. In DNA form, the CDR3 reads TGTGCCAGTAGTATGTTGCAGGGCTTCTACAATGAGCAGTTCTTC.

With regard to this clone: The junction shows a germline mismatch at one end, possibly a read error. The chain carries TRBV5-1 and TRBJ1-4, with 10 bases identical to TRBD1. This CDR3 is 18 amino acids long. Germline V lookup: CDR1 SGHRS, CDR2 YFSETQ. In DNA, the CDR3 is TGCGCCAGCAGCCCCGGACAGGGGGGATTTGCAACCAATGAAAAACTGTTTTTT. It yields the protein CASSPGQGGFATNEKLFF.

This rearrangement joins TRBV5-6 to TRBJ2-3, with 15 bases aligning to TRBD2. Trimming removed 4 bases from V and 0 bases from J; junction bases left unmatched: 6. Germline V lookup: CDR1 SGHDT, CDR2 YYEEEE. The CDR3 loop spans 18 amino acids. CDR3 sequence reads: CASSAGLAGGHSTDTQYF. For the CDR3, the DNA is TGTGCCAGCAGCGCTGGACTAGCGGGGGGGCATAGCACAGATACGCAGTATTTT.

V and J are TRBV11-2 and TRBJ2-3; 7 bases agree with TRBD1. V trimming: 5 bases; J trimming: 3 bases; junction bases outside the gene matches: 11. The CDR3 loop spans 16 amino acids. The germline V gene has CDR1 SGHAT and CDR2 FQNNGV. The CDR3 sequence is CASSARTGAATDTQYF. CDR3 sequence (DNA): TGTGCCAGCAGCGCTCGAACAGGGGCGGCAACAGATACGCAGTATTTT. The variable domain in full, completed from reference TRBV11-2 and TRBJ2-3, reads EAGVAQSPRYKIIEKRQSVAFWCNPISGHATLYWYQQILGQGPKLLIQFQNNGVVDDSQLPKDRFSAERLKGVDSTLKIQPAKLEDSAVYLCASSARTGAATDTQYFGPGTRLTVL.

This clone came up a few times. CDR3 in DNA: TGCGCCAGCAGCTGGGGGGATCCAGATACGCAGTATTTT. This codes for CASSWGDPDTQYF. The chain is built from TRBV5-1 and TRBJ2-3, with TRBD2 as a possible D gene (6 bases). Trimming took 3 bases from V and 4 from J, leaving 9 bases between them. Germline V gene data show CDR1 as SGHRS and CDR2 as YFSETQ. The CDR3 is 13 residues long.

The gene calls are TRBV9 and TRBJ1-1, with no clear D. CDR1 and CDR2 (germline): SGDLS, YYNGEE. The V gene lost 0 bases and the J gene lost 5 bases, with 8 bases spanning the gap. CDR3 length: 13 amino acids. CDR3 nucleotide sequence: TGTGCCAGCAGCGTAGGGAGCGGGACTGAAGCTTTCTTT. Translated, it gives CASSVGSGTEAFF.

V is TRBV2 and J is TRBJ2-1; possibly TRBD1 for D (5 bases). The length of the CDR3 is 13 residues. From germline, CDR1 is SNHLY and CDR2 FYNNEI. V was clipped by 5 bases and J by 7 bases, with 12 bases between them. The CDR3 nucleotides are TGTGCCAGCAGTAGACAGAGTCTAAATGAGCAGTTCTTC. Its protein is CASSRQSLNEQFF.

The chain joins TRBV30 to TRBJ2-3; 9 positions agree with TRBD2. After removal of 0 bases from V and 4 bases from J, the junction contained 5 bases not matched to a gene. Germline V lookup: CDR1 GTSNPN, CDR2 SVGIG (reference sequence). The CDR3 has 15 residues. CDR3 bases: TGTGCCTGGAGTGTACGGCGGGGGGGGGCAGATACGCAGTATTTT. Translating gives CAWSVRRGGADTQYF. Drawing the rest from reference TRBV30 and TRBJ2-3, the complete variable domain is SQTIHQWPATLVQPVGSPLSLECTVEGTSNPNLYWYRQAAGRGLQLLFYSVGIGQISSEVPQNLSASRPQDRQFILSSKKLLLSDSGFYLCAWSVRRGGADTQYFGPGTRLTVL.